The clone carrying this TCR beta chain came up a few times. Its target is unknown. This sample was taken from a study of liver allograft versus peripheral blood T cells. Across the study: The authors compared T cell receptor repertoires in transplanted livers with recipients' peripheral blood repertoires. Whole-study findings and limits: In liver allografts, T cell receptor repertoires reportedly differed from the repertoires found in peripheral blood.

CDR1 is SGHNT and CDR2 is YYREEE in the germline V gene (reference sequence). J was trimmed by 5 bases and V by 0 bases; bases with no gene match: 5. This CDR3 is 16 amino acids long. Using its own MiXCR run on the reads, TCRdb lists one record per CDR3 protein. Seen here are thousands of distinct CDR3 sequences, approximately 16% observed once, and the top ten hold around 3.2%. The clonotype comes from a human patient who had a liver transplant. A subset of T cells may come from the graft donor. J is TRBJ2-5 and V is TRBV5-4; TRBD2 matches 12 bases. The CDR3: CASSLGLAGVVETQYF. The CDR3 bases are TGTGCCAGCAGCTTGGGACTAGCGGGAGTCGTTGAGACCCAGTACTTC. The entire variable domain, with the rest obtained from reference TRBV5-4 and TRBJ2-5, is as follows: ETGVTQSPTHLIKTRGQQVTLRCSSQSGHNTVSWYQQALGQGPQFIFQYYREEENGRGNFPPRFSGLQFPNYSSELNVNALELDDSALYLCASSLGLAGVVETQYFGPGTRLLVL.